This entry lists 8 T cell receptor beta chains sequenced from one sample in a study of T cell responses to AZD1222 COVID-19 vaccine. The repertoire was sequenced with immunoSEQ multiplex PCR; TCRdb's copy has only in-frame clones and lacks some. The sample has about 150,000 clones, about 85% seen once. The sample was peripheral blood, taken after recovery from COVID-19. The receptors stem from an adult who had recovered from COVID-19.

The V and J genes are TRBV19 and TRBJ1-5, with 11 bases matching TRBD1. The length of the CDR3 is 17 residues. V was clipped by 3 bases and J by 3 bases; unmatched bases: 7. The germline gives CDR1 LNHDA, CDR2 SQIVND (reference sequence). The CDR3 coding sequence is TGTGCCAGTAGTATTATAGGAGGACAGGGGGCCAATCAGCCCCAGCATTTT. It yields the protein CASSIIGGQGANQPQHF.

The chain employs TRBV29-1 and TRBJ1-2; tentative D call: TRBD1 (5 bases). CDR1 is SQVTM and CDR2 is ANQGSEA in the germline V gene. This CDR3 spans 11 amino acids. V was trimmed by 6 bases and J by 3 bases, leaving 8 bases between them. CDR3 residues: CSVGGDYGYTF. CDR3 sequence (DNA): TGCAGCGTCGGGGGAGACTATGGCTACACCTTC.

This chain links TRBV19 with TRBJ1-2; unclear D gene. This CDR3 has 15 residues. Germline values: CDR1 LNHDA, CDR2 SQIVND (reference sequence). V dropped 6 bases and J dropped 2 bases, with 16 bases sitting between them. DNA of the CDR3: TGTGCCAGTAGGAGTGCCGGGCGGCAAAACTATGGCTACACCTTC. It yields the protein CASRSAGRQNYGYTF. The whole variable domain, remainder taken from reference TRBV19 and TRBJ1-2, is DGGITQSPKYLFRKEGQNVTLSCEQNLNHDAMYWYRQDPGQGLRLIYYSQIVNDFQKGDIAEGYSVSREKKESFPLTVTSAQKNPTAFYLCASRSAGRQNYGYTFGSGTRLTVV.

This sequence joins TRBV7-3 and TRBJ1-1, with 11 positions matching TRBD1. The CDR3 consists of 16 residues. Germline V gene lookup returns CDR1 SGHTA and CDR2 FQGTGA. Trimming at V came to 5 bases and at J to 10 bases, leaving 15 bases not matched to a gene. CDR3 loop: CASSHGQGAGFGVAFF. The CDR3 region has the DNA TGTGCCAGCAGCCATGGACAGGGGGCAGGTTTTGGAGTAGCTTTCTTT.

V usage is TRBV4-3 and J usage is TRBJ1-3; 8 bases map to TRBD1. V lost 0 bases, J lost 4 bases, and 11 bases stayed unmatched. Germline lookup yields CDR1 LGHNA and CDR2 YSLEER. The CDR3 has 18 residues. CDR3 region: CASSQEGRGPYPGNTIYF. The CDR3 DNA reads TGCGCCAGCAGCCAAGAGGGCAGGGGGCCGTATCCAGGAAACACCATATATTTT.

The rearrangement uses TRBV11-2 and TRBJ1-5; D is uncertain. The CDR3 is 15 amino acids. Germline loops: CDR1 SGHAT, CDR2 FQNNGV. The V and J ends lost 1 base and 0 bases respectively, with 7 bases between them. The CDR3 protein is CASSLGHHSNQPQHF. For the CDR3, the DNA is TGTGCCAGCAGCTTAGGGCACCATAGCAATCAGCCCCAGCATTTT.

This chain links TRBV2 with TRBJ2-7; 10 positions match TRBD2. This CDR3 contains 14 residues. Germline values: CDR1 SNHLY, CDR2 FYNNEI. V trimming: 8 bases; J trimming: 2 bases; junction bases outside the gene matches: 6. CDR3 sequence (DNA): TGTGCCAGCGGTGGGACTAGCGAAACCTACGAGCAGTACTTC. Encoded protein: CASGGTSETYEQYF.

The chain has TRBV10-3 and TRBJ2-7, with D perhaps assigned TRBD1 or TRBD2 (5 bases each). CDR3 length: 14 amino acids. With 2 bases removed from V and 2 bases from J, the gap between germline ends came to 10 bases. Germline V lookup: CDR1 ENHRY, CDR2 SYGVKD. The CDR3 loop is CAISEGGIPYEQYF. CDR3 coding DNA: TGTGCCATCAGTGAGGGGGGAATCCCCTACGAGCAGTACTTC.